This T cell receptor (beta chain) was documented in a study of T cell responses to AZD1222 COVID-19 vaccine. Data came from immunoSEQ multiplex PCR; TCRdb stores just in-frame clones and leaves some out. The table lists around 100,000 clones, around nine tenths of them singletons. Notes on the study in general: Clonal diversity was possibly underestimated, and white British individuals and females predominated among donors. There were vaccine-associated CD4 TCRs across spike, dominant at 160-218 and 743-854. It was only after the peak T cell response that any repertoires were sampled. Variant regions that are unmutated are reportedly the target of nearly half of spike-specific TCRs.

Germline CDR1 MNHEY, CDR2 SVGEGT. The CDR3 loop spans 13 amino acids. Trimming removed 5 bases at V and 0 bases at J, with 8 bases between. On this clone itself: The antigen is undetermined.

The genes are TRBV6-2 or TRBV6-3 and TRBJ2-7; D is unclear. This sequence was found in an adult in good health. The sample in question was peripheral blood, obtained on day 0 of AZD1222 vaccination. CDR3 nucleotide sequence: TGTGCCAGCAGTGCACGACGCTCCTACGAGCAGTACTTC. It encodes CASSARRSYEQYF.